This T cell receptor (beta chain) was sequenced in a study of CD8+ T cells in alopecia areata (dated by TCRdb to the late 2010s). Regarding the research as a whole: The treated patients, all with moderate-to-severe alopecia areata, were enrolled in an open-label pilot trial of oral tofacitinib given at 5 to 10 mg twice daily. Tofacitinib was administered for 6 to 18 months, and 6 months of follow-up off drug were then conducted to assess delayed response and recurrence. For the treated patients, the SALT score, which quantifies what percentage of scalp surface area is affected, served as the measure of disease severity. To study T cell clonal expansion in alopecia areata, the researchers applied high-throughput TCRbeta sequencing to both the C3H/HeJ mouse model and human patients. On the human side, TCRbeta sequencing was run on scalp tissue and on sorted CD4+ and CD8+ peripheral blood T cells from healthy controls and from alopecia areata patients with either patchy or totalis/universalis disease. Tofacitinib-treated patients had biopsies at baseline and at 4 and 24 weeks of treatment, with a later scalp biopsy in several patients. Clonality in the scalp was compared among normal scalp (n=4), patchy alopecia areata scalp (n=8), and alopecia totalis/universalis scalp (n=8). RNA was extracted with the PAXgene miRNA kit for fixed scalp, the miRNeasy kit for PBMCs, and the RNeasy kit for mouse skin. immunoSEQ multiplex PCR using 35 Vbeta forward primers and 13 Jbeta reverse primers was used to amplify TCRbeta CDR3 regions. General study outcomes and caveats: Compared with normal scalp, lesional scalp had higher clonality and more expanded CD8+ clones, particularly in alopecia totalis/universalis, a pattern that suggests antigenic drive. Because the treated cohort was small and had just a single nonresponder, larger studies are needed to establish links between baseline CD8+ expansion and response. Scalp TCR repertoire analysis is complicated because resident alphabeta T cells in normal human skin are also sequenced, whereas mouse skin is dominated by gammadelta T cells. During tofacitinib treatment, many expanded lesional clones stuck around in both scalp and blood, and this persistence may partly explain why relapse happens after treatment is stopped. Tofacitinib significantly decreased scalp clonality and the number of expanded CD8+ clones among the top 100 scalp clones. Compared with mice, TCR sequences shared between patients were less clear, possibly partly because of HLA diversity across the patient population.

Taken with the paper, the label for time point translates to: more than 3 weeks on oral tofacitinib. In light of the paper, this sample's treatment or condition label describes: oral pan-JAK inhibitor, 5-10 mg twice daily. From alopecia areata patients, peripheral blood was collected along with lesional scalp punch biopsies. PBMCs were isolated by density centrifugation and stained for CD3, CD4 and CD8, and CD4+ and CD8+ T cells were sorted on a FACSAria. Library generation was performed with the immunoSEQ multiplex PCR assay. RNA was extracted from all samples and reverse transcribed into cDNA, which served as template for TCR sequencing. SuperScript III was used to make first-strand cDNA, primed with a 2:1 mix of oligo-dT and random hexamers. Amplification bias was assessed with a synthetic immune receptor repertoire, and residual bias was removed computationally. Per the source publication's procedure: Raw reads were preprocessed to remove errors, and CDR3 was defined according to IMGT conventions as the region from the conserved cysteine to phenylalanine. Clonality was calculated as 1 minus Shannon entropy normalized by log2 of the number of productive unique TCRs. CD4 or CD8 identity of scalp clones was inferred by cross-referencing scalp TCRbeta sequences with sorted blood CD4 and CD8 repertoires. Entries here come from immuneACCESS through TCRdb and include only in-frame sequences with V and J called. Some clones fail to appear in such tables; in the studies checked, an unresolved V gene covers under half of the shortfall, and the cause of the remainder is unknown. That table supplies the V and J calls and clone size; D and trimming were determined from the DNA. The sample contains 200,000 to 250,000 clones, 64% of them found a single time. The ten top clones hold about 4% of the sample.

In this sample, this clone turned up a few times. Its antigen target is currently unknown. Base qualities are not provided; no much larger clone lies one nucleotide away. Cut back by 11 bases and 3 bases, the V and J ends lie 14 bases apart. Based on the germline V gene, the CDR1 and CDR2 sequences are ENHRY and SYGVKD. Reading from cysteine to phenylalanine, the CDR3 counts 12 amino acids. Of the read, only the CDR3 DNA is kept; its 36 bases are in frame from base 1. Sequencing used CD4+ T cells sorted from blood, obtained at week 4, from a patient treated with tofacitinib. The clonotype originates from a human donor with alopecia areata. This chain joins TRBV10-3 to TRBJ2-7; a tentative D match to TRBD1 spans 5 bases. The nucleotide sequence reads TGTGCCTTTTCAGGGCAGGGCTACGAGCAGTACTTC. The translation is CAFSGQGYEQYF.